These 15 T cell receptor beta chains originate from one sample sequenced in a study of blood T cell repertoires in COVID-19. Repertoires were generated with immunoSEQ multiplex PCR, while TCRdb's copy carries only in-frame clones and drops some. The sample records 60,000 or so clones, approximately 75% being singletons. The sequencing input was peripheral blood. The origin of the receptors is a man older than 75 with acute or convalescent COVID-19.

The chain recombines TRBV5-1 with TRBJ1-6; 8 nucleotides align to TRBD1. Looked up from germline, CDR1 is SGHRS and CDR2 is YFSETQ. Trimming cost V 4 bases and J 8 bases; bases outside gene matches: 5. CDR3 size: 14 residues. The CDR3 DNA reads TGCGCCAGCAGCGTCGACAGGGGTCATTCACCCCTCCACTTT. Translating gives CASSVDRGHSPLHF.

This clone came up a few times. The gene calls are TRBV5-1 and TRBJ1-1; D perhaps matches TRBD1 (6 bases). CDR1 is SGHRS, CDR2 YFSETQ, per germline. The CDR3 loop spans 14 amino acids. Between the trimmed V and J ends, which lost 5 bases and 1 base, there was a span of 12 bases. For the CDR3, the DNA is TGCGCCAGCAGTAAGGTCAGGGGGAACACTGAAGCTTTCTTT. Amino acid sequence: CASSKVRGNTEAFF.

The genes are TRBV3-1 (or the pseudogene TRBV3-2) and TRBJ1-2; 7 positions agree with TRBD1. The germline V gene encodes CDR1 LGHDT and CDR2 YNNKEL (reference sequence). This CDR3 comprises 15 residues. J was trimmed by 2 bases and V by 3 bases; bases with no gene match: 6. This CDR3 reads CASSHRDRDNYGYTF. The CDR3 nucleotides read TGTGCCAGCAGCCATCGGGACAGAGACAACTATGGCTACACCTTC.

CDR3: CASRSLANTGELFF. In nucleotides, the CDR3 is TGTGCCAGCCGATCACTAGCGAACACCGGGGAGCTGTTTTTT. The chain carries TRBV4-2 and TRBJ2-2; tentative D call: TRBD2 (5 bases). From germline, CDR1 is LGHNA and CDR2 YNFKEQ. This CDR3 is built from 14 residues. V was trimmed by 8 bases and J by 0 bases, leaving 10 bases between them.

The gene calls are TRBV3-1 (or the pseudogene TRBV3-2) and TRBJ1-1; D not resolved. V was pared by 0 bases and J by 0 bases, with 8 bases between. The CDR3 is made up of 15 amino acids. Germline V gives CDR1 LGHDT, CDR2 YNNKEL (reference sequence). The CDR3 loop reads CASSQDLQMNTEAFF. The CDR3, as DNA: TGTGCCAGCAGCCAAGATTTACAAATGAACACTGAAGCTTTCTTT.

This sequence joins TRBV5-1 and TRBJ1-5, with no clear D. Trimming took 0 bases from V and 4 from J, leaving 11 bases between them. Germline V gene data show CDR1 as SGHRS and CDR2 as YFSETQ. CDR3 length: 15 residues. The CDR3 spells CASSLVAGSNQPQHF. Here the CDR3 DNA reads TGCGCCAGCAGCTTGGTCGCGGGCTCGAATCAGCCCCAGCATTTT.

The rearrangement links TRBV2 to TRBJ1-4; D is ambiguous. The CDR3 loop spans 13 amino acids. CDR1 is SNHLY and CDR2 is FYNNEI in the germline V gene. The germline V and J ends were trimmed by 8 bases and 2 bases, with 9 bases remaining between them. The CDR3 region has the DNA TGTGCCAGCCAGTGGCAGACTAATGAAAAACTGTTTTTT. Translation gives CASQWQTNEKLFF. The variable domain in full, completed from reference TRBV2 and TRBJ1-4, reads EPEVTQTPSHQVTQMGQEVILRCVPISNHLYFYWYRQILGQKVEFLVSFYNNEISEKSEIFDDQFSVERPDGSNFTLKIRSTKLEDSAMYFCASQWQTNEKLFFGSGTQLSVL.

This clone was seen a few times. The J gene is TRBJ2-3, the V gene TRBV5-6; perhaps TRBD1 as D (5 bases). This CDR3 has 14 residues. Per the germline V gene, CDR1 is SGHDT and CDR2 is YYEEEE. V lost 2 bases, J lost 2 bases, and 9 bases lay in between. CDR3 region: CASSLDSNTDTQYF. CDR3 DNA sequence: TGTGCCAGCAGCTTAGACAGTAACACAGATACGCAGTATTTT.

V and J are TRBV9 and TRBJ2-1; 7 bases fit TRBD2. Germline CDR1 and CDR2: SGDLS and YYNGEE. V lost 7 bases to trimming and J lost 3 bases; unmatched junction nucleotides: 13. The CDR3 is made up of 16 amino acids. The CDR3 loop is CASASGGVADYNEQFF. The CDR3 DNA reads TGTGCCAGCGCGTCGGGGGGAGTAGCGGACTACAATGAGCAGTTCTTC. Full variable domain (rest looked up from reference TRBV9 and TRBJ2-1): DSGVTQTPKHLITATGQRVTLRCSPRSGDLSVYWYQQSLDQGLQFLIQYYNGEERAKGNILERFSAQQFPDLHSELNLSSLELGDSALYFCASASGGVADYNEQFFGPGTRLTVL.

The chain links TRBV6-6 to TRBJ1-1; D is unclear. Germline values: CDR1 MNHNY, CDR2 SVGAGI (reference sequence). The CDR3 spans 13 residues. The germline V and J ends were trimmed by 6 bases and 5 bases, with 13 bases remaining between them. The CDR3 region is CASRPKRRTEAFF. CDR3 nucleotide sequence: TGTGCCAGCAGACCTAAACGGAGGACTGAAGCTTTCTTT.

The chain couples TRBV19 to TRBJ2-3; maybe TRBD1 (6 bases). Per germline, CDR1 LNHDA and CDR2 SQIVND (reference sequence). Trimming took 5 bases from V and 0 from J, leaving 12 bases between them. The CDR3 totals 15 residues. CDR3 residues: CASSPGQKSTDTQYF. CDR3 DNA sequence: TGTGCCAGTAGTCCCGGACAGAAAAGCACAGATACGCAGTATTTT.

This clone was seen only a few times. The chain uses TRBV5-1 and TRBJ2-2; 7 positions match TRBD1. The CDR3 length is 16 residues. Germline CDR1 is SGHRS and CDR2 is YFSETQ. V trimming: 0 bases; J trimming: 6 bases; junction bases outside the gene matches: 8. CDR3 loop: CASSLETGNPSGELFF. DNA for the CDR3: TGCGCCAGCAGCTTGGAGACAGGGAATCCCTCCGGGGAGCTGTTTTTT.

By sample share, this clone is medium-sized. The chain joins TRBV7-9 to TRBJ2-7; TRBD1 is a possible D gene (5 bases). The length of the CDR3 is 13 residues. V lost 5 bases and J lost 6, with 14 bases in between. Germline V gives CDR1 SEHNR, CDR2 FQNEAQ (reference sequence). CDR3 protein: CASSHYQGSEQYF. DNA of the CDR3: TGTGCCAGCAGCCATTATCAGGGCAGCGAGCAGTACTTC.

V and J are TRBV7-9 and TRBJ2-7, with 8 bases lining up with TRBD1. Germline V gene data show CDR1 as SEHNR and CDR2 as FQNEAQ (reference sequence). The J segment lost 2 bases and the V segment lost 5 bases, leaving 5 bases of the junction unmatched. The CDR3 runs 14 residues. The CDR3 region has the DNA TGTGCCAGCAGCAAGGACAGGGAAGCCTACGAGCAGTACTTC. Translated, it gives CASSKDREAYEQYF.

CDR3 residues: CASRNRGANTEAFF. The CDR3 DNA reads as TGTGCCAGTAGAAATAGGGGTGCGAACACTGAAGCTTTCTTT. This chain joins TRBV19 and TRBJ1-1, with a possible D match to TRBD1 (5 bases). CDR1 is LNHDA, CDR2 SQIVND, per germline (reference sequence). Trimming pared 6 bases from V and 1 base from J, leaving 12 bases between. CDR3 length equals 14 residues.